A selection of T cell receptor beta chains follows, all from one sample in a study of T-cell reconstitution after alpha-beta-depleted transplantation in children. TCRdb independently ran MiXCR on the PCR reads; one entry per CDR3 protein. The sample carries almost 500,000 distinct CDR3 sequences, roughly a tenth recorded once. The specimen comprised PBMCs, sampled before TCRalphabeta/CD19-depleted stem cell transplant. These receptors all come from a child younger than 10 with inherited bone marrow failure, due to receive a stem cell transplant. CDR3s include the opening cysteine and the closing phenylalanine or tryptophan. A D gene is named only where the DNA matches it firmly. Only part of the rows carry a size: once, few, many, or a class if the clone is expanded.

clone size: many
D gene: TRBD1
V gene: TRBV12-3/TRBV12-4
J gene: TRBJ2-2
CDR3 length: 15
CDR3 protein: CASSPGTGDTGELFF
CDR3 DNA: TGTGCCAGCAGTCCCGGGACAGGGGACACCGGGGAGCTGTTTTTT

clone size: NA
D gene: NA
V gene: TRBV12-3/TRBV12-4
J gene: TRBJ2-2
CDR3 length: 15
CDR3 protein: CASSRAGLNTGELFF
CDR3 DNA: TGTGCCAGCTCTAGGGCGGGGTTGAACACCGGGGAGCTGTTTTTT

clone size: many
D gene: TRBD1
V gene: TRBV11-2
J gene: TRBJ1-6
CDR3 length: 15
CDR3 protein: CASSLPSGGDSPLHF
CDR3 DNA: TGTGCCAGCAGCTTACCTTCAGGGGGCGATTCACCCCTCCACTTT

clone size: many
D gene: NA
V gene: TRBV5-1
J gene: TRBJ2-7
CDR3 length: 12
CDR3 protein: CASSLDTYEQYF
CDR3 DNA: TGCGCCAGCAGCTTGGACACCTACGAGCAGTACTTC

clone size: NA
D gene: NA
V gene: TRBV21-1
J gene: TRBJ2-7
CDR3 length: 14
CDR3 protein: CASSSQGAMDEQYF
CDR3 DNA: TGTGCCAGCAGCTCACAGGGGGCCATGGACGAGCAGTACTTC

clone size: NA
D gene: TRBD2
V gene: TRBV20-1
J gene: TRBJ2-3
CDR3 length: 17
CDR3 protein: CCASTPASGRVADTQYF
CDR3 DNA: TGCTGTGCGAGTACCCCGGCTAGCGGGAGGGTCGCAGATACGCAGTATTTT

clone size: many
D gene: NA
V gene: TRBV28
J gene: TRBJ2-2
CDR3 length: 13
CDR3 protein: CASTERTAGELFF
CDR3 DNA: TGTGCCAGCACCGAAAGGACAGCCGGGGAGCTGTTTTTT

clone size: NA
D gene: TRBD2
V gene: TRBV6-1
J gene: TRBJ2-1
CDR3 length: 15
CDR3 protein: CASRGTSGANGEQFF
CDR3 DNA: TGTGCCAGCAGAGGGACTAGCGGGGCTAACGGTGAGCAGTTCTTC

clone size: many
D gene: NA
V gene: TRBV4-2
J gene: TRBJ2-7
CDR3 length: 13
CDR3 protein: CASSQGGIYEQYF
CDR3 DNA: TGTGCCAGCAGCCAAGGGGGGATCTACGAGCAGTACTTC

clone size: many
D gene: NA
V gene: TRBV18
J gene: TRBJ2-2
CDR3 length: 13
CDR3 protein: CASSPEDAGELFF
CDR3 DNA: TGTGCCAGCTCACCAGAGGATGCCGGGGAGCTGTTTTTT

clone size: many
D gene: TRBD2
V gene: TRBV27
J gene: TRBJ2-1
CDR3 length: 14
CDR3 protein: CASSSERGYNEQFF
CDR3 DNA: TGTGCCAGCAGTTCAGAGCGGGGGTACAATGAGCAGTTCTTC

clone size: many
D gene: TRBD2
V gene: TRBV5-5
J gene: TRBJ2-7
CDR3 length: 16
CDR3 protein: CASSLFGVAGLHEQYF
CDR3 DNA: TGTGCCAGCAGCTTGTTCGGGGTAGCGGGACTCCACGAGCAGTACTTC

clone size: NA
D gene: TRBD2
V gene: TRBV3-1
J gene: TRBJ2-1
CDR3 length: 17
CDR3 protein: CATTPPSGSGSYNEQFF
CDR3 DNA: TGTGCCACCACCCCCCCTAGCGGGAGTGGTTCCTACAATGAGCAGTTCTTC

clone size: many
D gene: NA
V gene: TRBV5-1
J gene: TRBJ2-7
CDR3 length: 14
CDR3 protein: CASSLGVEDYEQYF
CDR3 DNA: TGCGCCAGCAGCTTGGGGGTCGAGGACTACGAGCAGTACTTC

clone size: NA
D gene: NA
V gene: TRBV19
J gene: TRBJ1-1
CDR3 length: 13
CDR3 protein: CASSGSRGTEAFF
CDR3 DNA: TGTGCCAGTAGTGGGTCTCGGGGAACTGAAGCTTTCTTT

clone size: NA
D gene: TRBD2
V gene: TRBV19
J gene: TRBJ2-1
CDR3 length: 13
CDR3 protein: CASSIMGGNEQFF
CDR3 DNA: TGTGCCAGTAGTATAATGGGGGGGAATGAGCAGTTCTTC

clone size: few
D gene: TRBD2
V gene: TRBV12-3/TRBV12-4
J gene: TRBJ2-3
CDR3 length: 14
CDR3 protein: CASGWGLASDTQYF
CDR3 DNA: TGTGCCAGCGGGTGGGGACTAGCGTCAGATACGCAGTATTTT

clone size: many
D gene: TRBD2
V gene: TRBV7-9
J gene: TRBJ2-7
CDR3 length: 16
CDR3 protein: CASSPFTSGRAFEQYF
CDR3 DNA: TGTGCCAGCAGCCCCTTTACTAGCGGGAGGGCTTTTGAGCAGTACTTC

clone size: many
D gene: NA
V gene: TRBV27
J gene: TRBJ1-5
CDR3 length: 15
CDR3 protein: CASSFDRYSNQPQHF
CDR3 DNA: TGTGCCAGCAGTTTTGATAGATATAGCAATCAGCCCCAGCATTTT

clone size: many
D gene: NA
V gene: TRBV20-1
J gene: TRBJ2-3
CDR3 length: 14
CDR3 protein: CSARDRSSTDTQYF
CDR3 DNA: TGCAGTGCTCGTGACAGGTCTAGCACAGATACGCAGTATTTT

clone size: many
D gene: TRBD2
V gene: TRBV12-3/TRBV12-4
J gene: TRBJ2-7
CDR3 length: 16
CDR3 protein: CASSSRGTSVTYEQYF
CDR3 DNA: TGTGCCAGCAGTTCACGCGGGACTAGCGTTACCTACGAGCAGTACTTC

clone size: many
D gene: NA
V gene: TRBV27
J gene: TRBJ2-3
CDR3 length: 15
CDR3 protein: CASSLQGWGTDTQYF
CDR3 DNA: TGTGCCAGCAGCTTGCAGGGCTGGGGCACAGATACGCAGTATTTT

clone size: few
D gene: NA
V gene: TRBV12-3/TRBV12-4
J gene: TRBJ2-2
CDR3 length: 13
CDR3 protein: CASSPTGMGELFF
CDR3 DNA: TGTGCCAGCAGCCCCACAGGGATGGGGGAGCTGTTTTTT

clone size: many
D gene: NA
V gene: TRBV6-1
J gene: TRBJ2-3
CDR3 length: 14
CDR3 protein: CASSILRGTDTQYF
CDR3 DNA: TGTGCCAGCAGCATACTTCGGGGGACAGATACGCAGTATTTT

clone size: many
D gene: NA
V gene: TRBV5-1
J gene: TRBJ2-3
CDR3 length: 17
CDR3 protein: CASSLMKVGPRTDTQYF
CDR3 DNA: TGCGCCAGCAGCTTGATGAAGGTCGGTCCTCGCACAGATACGCAGTATTTT

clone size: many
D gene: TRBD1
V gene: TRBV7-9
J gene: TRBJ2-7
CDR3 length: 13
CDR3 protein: CASSVTGVWEQYF
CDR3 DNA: TGTGCCAGCAGCGTGACAGGGGTATGGGAGCAGTACTTC

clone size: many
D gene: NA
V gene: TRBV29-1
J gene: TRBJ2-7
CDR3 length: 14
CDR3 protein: CSVVDGRVSYEQYF
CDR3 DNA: TGCAGCGTTGTTGACGGGCGGGTCTCCTACGAGCAGTACTTC

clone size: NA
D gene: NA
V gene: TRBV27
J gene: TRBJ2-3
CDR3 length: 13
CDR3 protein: CASSFTRADTQYF
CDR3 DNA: TGTGCCAGCAGTTTTACCAGGGCGGATACGCAGTATTTT

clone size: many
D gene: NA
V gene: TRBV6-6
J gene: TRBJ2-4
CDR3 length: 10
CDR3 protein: CASQRDIQYF
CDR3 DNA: TGTGCCAGCCAACGGGACATTCAGTACTTC

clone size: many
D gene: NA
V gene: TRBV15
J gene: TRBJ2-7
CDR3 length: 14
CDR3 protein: CATSSQGDGYEQYF
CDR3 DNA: TGTGCCACCAGCAGCCAAGGGGACGGCTACGAGCAGTACTTC

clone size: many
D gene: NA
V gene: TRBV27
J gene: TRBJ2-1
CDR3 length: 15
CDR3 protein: CASSLTGASFNEQFF
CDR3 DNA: TGTGCCAGCAGCCTGACGGGGGCCAGTTTCAATGAGCAGTTCTTC

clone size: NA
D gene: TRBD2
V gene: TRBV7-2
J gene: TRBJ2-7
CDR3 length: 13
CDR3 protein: CASTGGRVDEQYF
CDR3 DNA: TGTGCCAGCACGGGCGGGAGGGTCGACGAGCAGTACTTC

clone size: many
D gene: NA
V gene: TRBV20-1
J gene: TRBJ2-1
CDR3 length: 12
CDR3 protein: CSARGVGHEQFF
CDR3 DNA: TGCAGTGCTAGAGGAGTGGGGCATGAGCAGTTCTTC

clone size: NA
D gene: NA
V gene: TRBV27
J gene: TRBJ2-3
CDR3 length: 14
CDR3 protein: CASRNWGDGDTQYF
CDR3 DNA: TGTGCCAGCCGAAATTGGGGGGATGGAGATACGCAGTATTTT

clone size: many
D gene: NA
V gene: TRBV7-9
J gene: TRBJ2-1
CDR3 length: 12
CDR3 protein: CASRSAYNEQFF
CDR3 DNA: TGTGCCAGCAGGTCTGCCTACAATGAGCAGTTCTTC

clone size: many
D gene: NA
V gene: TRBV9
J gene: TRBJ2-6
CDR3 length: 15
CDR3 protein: CASSVGGPGANVLTF
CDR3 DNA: TGTGCCAGCAGCGTAGGAGGTCCTGGGGCCAACGTCCTGACTTTC